These 8 T cell receptor beta chains originate from one sample sequenced in a study of shared clonotypes between healthy human individuals. Sequencing used immunoSEQ multiplex PCR; TCRdb keeps in-frame clones, though not all of them. This sample has roughly 500,000 clones; approximately 80% occur once, and the top ten carry around 12%. The sequenced sample consisted of PBMCs. These receptors were taken from a woman aged 40 to 50 in good health. Some clones in this sample may be carry-over from other donors' samples.

The chain is built from TRBV5-1 and TRBJ1-3; D remains ambiguous. Germline-derived CDR1 and CDR2 are SGHRS and YFSETQ. The germline V and J ends were trimmed by 0 bases and 2 bases, with 12 bases remaining between them. The CDR3 loop spans 16 amino acids. The CDR3 spells CASSLAGSRAGNTIYF. In DNA, the CDR3 is TGCGCCAGCAGCTTGGCCGGGAGTCGTGCTGGAAACACCATATATTTT.

This clone was recorded once. The chain carries TRBV6-1 and TRBJ2-5, with D possibly TRBD2 on 6 matching bases. The V gene's germline CDR1 is MNHNS and CDR2 SASEGT. The CDR3 length is 13 residues. V lost 3 bases and J lost 9, with 14 bases in between. The CDR3 DNA reads TGTGCCAGCAGTGACCTGACTAGGTTGGCCCAGTACTTC. Protein sequence: CASSDLTRLAQYF.

The rearrangement links TRBV6-6 to TRBJ2-4; no definite D call. Trimming left V 6 bases short and J 5 bases short, with 14 bases between. CDR1 and CDR2 from the germline V gene are MNHNY and SVGAGI (reference sequence). The CDR3 runs to 14 residues. In DNA form, the CDR3 reads TGTGCCAGCAGAGACACGAAGGGCCAAAACATTCAGTACTTC. Encoded protein: CASRDTKGQNIQYF.

This sequence joins TRBV18 and TRBJ1-1; D not certain. V was shortened by 5 bases and J by 1 base, with 14 bases between the two germline ends. CDR3 length: 15 amino acids. Germline V gives CDR1 KGHSH, CDR2 LQKENI. CDR3 DNA sequence: TGTGCCAGCTCATCAAGGTGGGCGGAGAACACTGAAGCTTTCTTT. This encodes CASSSRWAENTEAFF. Looking up the rest from reference TRBV18 and TRBJ1-1 gives the full variable domain: NAGVMQNPRHLVRRRGQEARLRCSPMKGHSHVYWYRQLPEEGLKFMVYLQKENIIDESGMPKERFSAEFPKEGPSILRIQQVVRGDSAAYFCASSSRWAENTEAFFGQGTRLTVV.

With respect to this clone: Since a much larger clone is just one base distant, this may be a read error. This CDR3 is also generated by other DNA sequences in the sample. The genes are TRBV11-2 and TRBJ2-7; TRBD2 matches at 7 bases. The CDR3 runs 15 residues. J was trimmed by 0 bases and V by 1 base; bases with no gene match: 3. Germline values: CDR1 SGHAT, CDR2 FQNNGV. The CDR3 sequence: CASSLAGGSSYEQYF. The CDR3 DNA sequence: TGTGCCAGCAGCTTAGCGGGCGGGAGCTCCTACGAGCAGTACTTC.

The V gene is TRBV12-5, the J gene TRBJ1-2, with a possible D match to TRBD1 (5 bases). Germline-derived CDR1 and CDR2 are LGHNT and FRNRAP. Trimming took off 0 bases at V and 4 bases at J, with 9 bases between the two ends. This CDR3 spans 14 amino acids. The CDR3 DNA follows: TGTGCTAGTGGTTTGGTCCCAGGGATCTATGGCTACACCTTC. It specifies CASGLVPGIYGYTF.

The chain recombines TRBV6-5 with TRBJ2-5; weak D call: TRBD1 (6 bases). The V gene lost 7 bases and the J gene lost 0 bases, with 12 bases spanning the gap. This CDR3 region has 14 residues. Germline CDR1 MNHEY, CDR2 SVGAGI. The CDR3 DNA follows: TGTGCCAGCAAACCCAGGGGCCACCAAGAGACCCAGTACTTC. This codes for CASKPRGHQETQYF.

The rearrangement links TRBV7-3 to TRBJ2-4, with 14 nucleotides matching TRBD2. This CDR3 comprises 15 residues. The V gene's germline CDR1 is SGHTA and CDR2 FQGTGA. With 4 bases clipped from V and 10 bases from J, the junction kept 6 bases outside the gene matches. The CDR3 nucleotides are TGTGCCAGCAGCTCGGGACTAGCGGGAGAGAATATTCAGTACTTC. It translates to CASSSGLAGENIQYF.